This entry describes one T cell receptor beta chain. V was pared by 3 bases and J by 9 bases, with 11 bases of the junction left unmatched. The CDR3 spans 16 residues. Germline loops: CDR1 SGDLS, CDR2 YYNGEE. These data are taken from a study of blood T cell repertoires in COVID-19. The authors' processing: Cell counts per sample came from amplifying reference gene primers. Only in-frame clones appear in the TCRdb table, and some are missing; sequencing was by immunoSEQ multiplex PCR. That table supplies the V and J calls and clone size; D and trimming were determined from the DNA. The sample holds 130,000 or so clones, around 84% seen once.

Sequenced: peripheral blood. This chain joins TRBV9 and TRBJ2-1; 11 bases are a match to TRBD2. This clonotype was obtained from a woman aged 55-70 years with acute or convalescent COVID-19. CDR3 DNA sequence: TGTGCCAGCAGCGGCTCTAGCGGGGGGCTCAAACCTGAGCAGTTCTTC. It specifies CASSGSSGGLKPEQFF. The full variable domain, rest sourced from reference TRBV9 and TRBJ2-1, is DSGVTQTPKHLITATGQRVTLRCSPRSGDLSVYWYQQSLDQGLQFLIQYYNGEERAKGNILERFSAQQFPDLHSELNLSSLELGDSALYFCASSGSSGGLKPEQFFGPGTRLTVL.